The T cell receptor (beta chain) described here comes from a study of OX40 agonist ivuxolimab in advanced cancers. Produced via immunoSEQ multiplex PCR; TCRdb's table is partial and in-frame only. Of 65,000 to 95,000 clones in the sample, roughly nine tenths were seen once. Patients were excluded for autoimmune disease history or systemic immunosuppression. Baseline, cycle 4 day 1, and cycle 7 day 1 were the blood sampling points. The germline V gene has CDR1 MNHNS and CDR2 SASEGT. This CDR3 spans 15 amino acids. Trimming cost V 7 bases and J 4 bases; bases outside gene matches: 12. The source was CD4+ or CD8+ T cells sorted from blood, collected in a trial of the OX40 agonist ivuxolimab. The chain carries TRBV6-1 and TRBJ1-2; 7 positions agree with TRBD1. The source is an adult with an advanced solid tumor such as melanoma, head and neck, liver or kidney cancer. In DNA, the CDR3 is TGTGCCAGCATAAGTGGACAGGACTCTTTCTATGGCTACACCTTC. It translates to CASISGQDSFYGYTF.